The next 13 T cell receptor beta chains were all read from a single sample in a study of CD8 T cells in Susac syndrome. Reverse transcription of roughly 0.5 to 1 ug RNA was carried out with random hexamers. TCRdb called the immunoSEQ multiplex PCR reads again in MiXCR, with one record for every CDR3 protein. The data contain about 150,000 distinct CDR3 sequences, approximately 95% of them singletons. The specimen was CD4+ T cells from PBMCs. Receptors originate from a human donor with Susac syndrome.

This chain links TRBV20-1 with TRBJ1-5; D gene uncertain. This CDR3 contains 12 residues. Trimming stripped 5 bases from V and 9 bases from J, with 14 bases between. Germline V gene sequence: CDR1 DFQATT, CDR2 SNEGSKA (reference sequence). This chain's CDR3 is CSAALGGGPQHF. CDR3 DNA: TGCAGTGCTGCCCTGGGAGGAGGGCCCCAGCATTTT.

DNA for the CDR3: TGCGCCAGCAGCCCCCAGACAGGGCCCTCCTACGAGCAGTACTTC. It is translated as CASSPQTGPSYEQYF. The chain recombines TRBV5-1 with TRBJ2-7, with 7 positions matching TRBD1. V trimming: 4 bases; J trimming: 0 bases; junction bases outside the gene matches: 7. Germline loops: CDR1 SGHRS, CDR2 YFSETQ. The CDR3 has 15 amino acids.

The genes are TRBV4-1 and TRBJ2-2, with D possibly being TRBD2 (6 bases). Germline lookup yields CDR1 MGHRA and CDR2 YSYEKL. The V and J ends lost 4 bases and 6 bases respectively, with 15 bases between them. This CDR3 contains 15 residues. The CDR3 sequence: CASSPWRGSPGELFF. The DNA for the CDR3 is TGCGCCAGCAGCCCCTGGAGGGGTAGTCCCGGGGAGCTGTTTTTT.

The chain is built from TRBV4-2 and TRBJ2-6; TRBD1 or TRBD2 may be the D gene (5 bases each). The germline gives CDR1 LGHNA, CDR2 YNFKEQ. Trimming left V 1 base short and J 0 bases short, with 16 bases between. The CDR3 covers 19 residues. CDR3 DNA sequence: TGTGCCAGCAGCCAAGGAACTGGGACGGACGGCTCTGGGGCCAACGTCCTGACTTTC. Encoded protein: CASSQGTGTDGSGANVLTF.

The V and J genes are TRBV3-1 and TRBJ1-2; a weak D match, TRBD1 (5 bases). CDR1 and CDR2 (germline): LGHDT, YNNKEL (reference sequence). There are 16 residues in the CDR3. V was clipped by 5 bases and J by 7 bases, with 23 bases between them. CDR3 protein: CASSSSIQGISSGYTF. The DNA for the CDR3 is TGTGCCAGCAGCTCATCAATCCAGGGAATCAGTTCTGGCTACACCTTC.

The chain couples TRBV29-1 to TRBJ2-2; a possible D gene is TRBD1 (5 bases). The ends were cut back, 6 bases at V and 1 base at J, with 9 bases in the middle. CDR3 length equals 13 residues. Germline CDR1 reads SQVTM; CDR2 reads ANQGSEA. For the CDR3, the DNA is TGCAGCGTCCGAAGGGGGAACACCGGGGAGCTGTTTTTT. Translation: CSVRRGNTGELFF.

V usage is TRBV12-3 or TRBV12-4 and J usage is TRBJ1-2; D is perhaps TRBD1 (6 bases). The ends were cut back, 5 bases at V and 6 bases at J, with 10 bases in the middle. The CDR3 runs to 12 residues. The CDR3 here is CASSPRQDGYTF. As DNA, the CDR3 is TGTGCCAGCAGTCCCCGACAGGATGGCTACACCTTC.

The V call is TRBV20-1, the J call TRBJ2-1; 9 bases fit TRBD2. The CDR3 spans 14 residues. Trimming at V came to 5 bases and at J to 6 bases, leaving 8 bases not matched to a gene. Looked up from germline, CDR1 is DFQATT and CDR2 is SNEGSKA (reference sequence). CDR3 sequence reads: CSAFSASGTNEQFF. CDR3 DNA: TGCAGTGCTTTTTCGGCTAGCGGGACCAATGAGCAGTTCTTC.

The sample holds one count of this clonotype. DNA of the CDR3: TGTGCCAGCAGCTACCTACTTTCACCCCTCCACTTT. As protein: CASSYLLSPLHF. The chain couples TRBV27 to TRBJ1-6; D call uncertain. The CDR3 has 12 amino acids. Per germline, CDR1 MNHEY and CDR2 SMNVEV (reference sequence). Trimming took 6 bases from V and 9 from J, leaving 9 bases between them.

V gene TRBV6-5 combines with J gene TRBJ1-2; D is unclear. Germline values: CDR1 MNHEY, CDR2 SVGAGI. The CDR3 length is 11 residues. V lost 9 bases, J lost 0 bases, and 5 bases lay in between. The DNA for the CDR3 is TGTGCCAGTCGAGCTAACTATGGCTACACCTTC. The encoded protein is CASRANYGYTF.

The V call is TRBV20-1, the J call TRBJ1-1; D may be TRBD1 (5 bases). The length of the CDR3 is 14 residues. V was trimmed by 4 bases and J by 4 bases, leaving 16 bases between them. Germline V lookup: CDR1 DFQATT, CDR2 SNEGSKA (reference sequence). The CDR3 region is CSAINRAGFTEAFF. The CDR3 DNA is TGCAGTGCTATAAATAGGGCAGGGTTCACTGAAGCTTTCTTT.

The CDR3 DNA is TGCAGCGCCGGGGCAGGGGCCGAGACCCAGTACTTC. Encoded protein: CSAGAGAETQYF. The genes are TRBV29-1 and TRBJ2-5, with a possible D match to TRBD1 (6 bases). The CDR3 is 12 amino acids. Trimming removed 7 bases at V and 5 bases at J, with 14 bases between. Looked up from germline, CDR1 is SQVTM and CDR2 is ANQGSEA.

The chain joins TRBV4-1 to TRBJ1-2; D is uncertain. Germline CDR1 and CDR2: MGHRA and YSYEKL. V was trimmed by 1 base and J by 7 bases, leaving 7 bases between them. The CDR3 contains 12 residues. This chain's CDR3 is CASSQVGSGYTF. CDR3 nucleotides: TGCGCCAGCAGCCAAGTAGGGAGTGGCTACACCTTC.